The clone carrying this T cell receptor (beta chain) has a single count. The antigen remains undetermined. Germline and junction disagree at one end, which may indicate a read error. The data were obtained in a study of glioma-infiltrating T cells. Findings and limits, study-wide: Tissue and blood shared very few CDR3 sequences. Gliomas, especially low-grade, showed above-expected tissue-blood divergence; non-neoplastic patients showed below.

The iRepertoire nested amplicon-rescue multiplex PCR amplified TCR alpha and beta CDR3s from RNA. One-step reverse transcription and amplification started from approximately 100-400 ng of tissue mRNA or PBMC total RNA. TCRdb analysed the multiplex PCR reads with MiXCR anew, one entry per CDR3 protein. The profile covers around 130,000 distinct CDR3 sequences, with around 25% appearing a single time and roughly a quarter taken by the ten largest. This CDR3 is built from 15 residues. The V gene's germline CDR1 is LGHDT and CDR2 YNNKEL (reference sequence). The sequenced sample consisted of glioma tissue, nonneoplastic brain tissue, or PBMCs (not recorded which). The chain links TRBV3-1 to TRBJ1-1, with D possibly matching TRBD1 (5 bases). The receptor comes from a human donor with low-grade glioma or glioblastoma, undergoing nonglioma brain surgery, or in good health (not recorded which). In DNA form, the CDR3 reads TGTGCCAGCAGCCAGTGGGGCCTGTCGAACACTGAAGCTTCCTTT. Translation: CASSQWGLSNTEASF.